These T cell receptor beta chains were read from a single sample in a study of Graves' ophthalmopathy and Graves' hyperthyroidism. From the multiplex PCR reads, TCRdb called clonotypes with MiXCR, one entry per CDR3 protein. Here the sample spans about 210,000 distinct CDR3 sequences, 25% to 30% being singletons. Sequenced sample: peripheral blood. The receptors here all came from a man aged 45-60 years with Graves' ophthalmopathy. The CDR3 runs from the conserved cysteine through the conserved F or W. Fields, in order: D gene, J gene, clone size, V gene, CDR3 protein, CDR3 DNA. The D gene is left open where the match is weak. The size field is filled for only some rows; it gives once, few, many or a size class.

d_gene: TRBD1; j_gene: TRBJ1-2; abundance: many; v_gene: TRBV27; CDR3aa: CASSFLRGGGYTF; CDR3nt: TGTGCCAGCAGTTTCCTCAGGGGGGGTGGCTACACCTTC
d_gene: TRBD2; j_gene: TRBJ2-5; abundance: many; v_gene: TRBV29-1; CDR3aa: CSVIPTSGRAGGTQYF; CDR3nt: TGCAGCGTTATCCCAACTAGCGGGAGGGCCGGGGGGACCCAGTACTTC
d_gene: -; j_gene: TRBJ2-7; abundance: many; v_gene: TRBV5-1; CDR3aa: CAASTNGYEQYF; CDR3nt: TGCGCCGCCAGCACGAACGGGTACGAGCAGTACTTC
d_gene: TRBD1; j_gene: TRBJ1-1; abundance: -; v_gene: TRBV12-3/TRBV12-4; CDR3aa: CASSVQGAVTEAFF; CDR3nt: TGTGCCAGCAGTGTACAGGGGGCTGTCACTGAAGCTTTCTTT
d_gene: -; j_gene: TRBJ1-2; abundance: -; v_gene: TRBV29-1; CDR3aa: CSVIQEDYGYTF; CDR3nt: TGCAGCGTAATACAGGAGGACTATGGCTACACCTTC
d_gene: -; j_gene: TRBJ2-6; abundance: many; v_gene: TRBV20-1; CDR3aa: CSATQGSGANVLTF; CDR3nt: TGCAGTGCTACACAGGGCTCTGGGGCCAACGTCCTGACTTTC
d_gene: TRBD2; j_gene: TRBJ2-7; abundance: once; v_gene: TRBV6-2/TRBV6-3; CDR3aa: CASGRLAKDEQYF; CDR3nt: TGTGCCAGCGGCCGACTAGCTAAGGACGAGCAGTACTTC
d_gene: TRBD2; j_gene: TRBJ2-5; abundance: many; v_gene: TRBV9; CDR3aa: CASSVALAAQETQYF; CDR3nt: TGTGCCAGCAGCGTAGCCCTAGCGGCACAAGAGACCCAGTACTTC
d_gene: TRBD1; j_gene: TRBJ1-2; abundance: many; v_gene: TRBV28; CDR3aa: CASSLGTGDYGYTF; CDR3nt: TGTGCCAGCAGTTTAGGGACAGGCGACTATGGCTACACCTTC
d_gene: TRBD2; j_gene: TRBJ2-5; abundance: many; v_gene: TRBV2; CDR3aa: CASRPGLAGVGETQYF; CDR3nt: TGTGCCAGCAGGCCGGGACTAGCGGGAGTTGGCGAGACCCAGTACTTC
d_gene: -; j_gene: TRBJ2-5; abundance: -; v_gene: TRBV24-1; CDR3aa: CATSDWVGGQETQYF; CDR3nt: TGTGCCACCAGTGATTGGGTCGGGGGTCAAGAGACCCAGTACTTC
d_gene: TRBD1; j_gene: TRBJ1-5; abundance: many; v_gene: TRBV2; CDR3aa: CASSEYLTGDQPQHF; CDR3nt: TGTGCCAGCAGTGAATATTTGACAGGGGATCAGCCCCAGCATTTT
d_gene: -; j_gene: TRBJ2-7; abundance: many; v_gene: TRBV4-1; CDR3aa: CASSPLGGRVRTYEQYF; CDR3nt: TGCGCCAGCAGCCCCTTGGGAGGTAGGGTCAGGACCTACGAGCAGTACTTC
d_gene: TRBD2; j_gene: TRBJ2-2; abundance: many; v_gene: TRBV11-2; CDR3aa: CASSLMAGGPAGELFF; CDR3nt: TGTGCCAGCAGCTTAATGGCGGGAGGACCGGCCGGGGAGCTGTTTTTT
d_gene: TRBD2; j_gene: TRBJ2-5; abundance: -; v_gene: TRBV6-5; CDR3aa: CASSFSLAVQETQYF; CDR3nt: TGTGCCAGCAGTTTCTCGCTAGCGGTTCAAGAGACCCAGTACTTC
d_gene: TRBD1; j_gene: TRBJ2-2; abundance: -; v_gene: TRBV6-2/TRBV6-3; CDR3aa: CASSWVGGSTGELFF; CDR3nt: TGTGCCAGCAGTTGGGTAGGGGGCAGCACCGGGGAGCTGTTTTTT
d_gene: -; j_gene: TRBJ2-6; abundance: many; v_gene: TRBV28; CDR3aa: CASSLNTWGKGGYSGANVLTF; CDR3nt: TGTGCCAGCAGTTTAAACACGTGGGGTAAAGGAGGATACTCTGGGGCCAACGTCCTGACTTTC
d_gene: TRBD2; j_gene: TRBJ2-5; abundance: many; v_gene: TRBV5-1; CDR3aa: CASSSSGRGRGETQYF; CDR3nt: TGCGCCAGCAGCTCTAGCGGGAGGGGCAGAGGAGAGACCCAGTACTTC
d_gene: TRBD2; j_gene: TRBJ2-5; abundance: -; v_gene: TRBV6-2/TRBV6-3; CDR3aa: CASSLSGWGLAIRETQYF; CDR3nt: TGTGCCAGCAGTTTGTCGGGGTGGGGACTAGCGATTCGAGAGACCCAGTACTTC
d_gene: TRBD1; j_gene: TRBJ1-2; abundance: many; v_gene: TRBV12-3/TRBV12-4; CDR3aa: CASSPSRGPDYGYTF; CDR3nt: TGTGCCAGCAGTCCCTCTAGGGGGCCGGACTATGGCTACACCTTC
d_gene: -; j_gene: TRBJ1-1; abundance: -; v_gene: TRBV7-3; CDR3aa: CASSLQGRGTEAFF; CDR3nt: TGTGCCAGCAGCTTACAGGGGCGAGGTACTGAAGCTTTCTTT
d_gene: TRBD2; j_gene: TRBJ2-7; abundance: many; v_gene: TRBV7-6; CDR3aa: CASSLNRLAGKDEQYF; CDR3nt: TGTGCCAGCAGCTTAAACCGGCTAGCGGGAAAGGACGAGCAGTACTTC
d_gene: -; j_gene: TRBJ2-5; abundance: many; v_gene: TRBV19; CDR3aa: CASSGPRSKIGETQYF; CDR3nt: TGTGCCAGCTCGGGGCCCAGGTCTAAAATAGGAGAGACCCAGTACTTC
d_gene: -; j_gene: TRBJ1-5; abundance: -; v_gene: TRBV7-6; CDR3aa: CASKSGSNQPQHF; CDR3nt: TGTGCCAGCAAATCGGGGAGCAATCAGCCCCAGCATTTT
d_gene: -; j_gene: TRBJ2-7; abundance: many; v_gene: TRBV6-5; CDR3aa: CASTQRLSSYEQYF; CDR3nt: TGTGCCAGCACTCAGCGTCTAAGCTCCTACGAGCAGTACTTC
d_gene: TRBD2; j_gene: TRBJ2-7; abundance: -; v_gene: TRBV12-3/TRBV12-4; CDR3aa: CASSPQTSFAEQYF; CDR3nt: TGTGCCAGCAGTCCCCAGACTAGCTTCGCCGAGCAGTACTTC
d_gene: -; j_gene: TRBJ2-5; abundance: many; v_gene: TRBV6-5; CDR3aa: CASSYATEEETQYF; CDR3nt: TGTGCCAGCAGTTACGCGACGGAGGAAGAGACCCAGTACTTC
d_gene: TRBD1; j_gene: TRBJ2-2; abundance: -; v_gene: TRBV11-2; CDR3aa: CASSSKGTGGGTGELFF; CDR3nt: TGTGCCAGCAGCTCAAAGGGGACAGGGGGTGGGACCGGGGAGCTGTTTTTT
d_gene: -; j_gene: TRBJ1-1; abundance: -; v_gene: TRBV6-5; CDR3aa: CASSLAGAVTEAFF; CDR3nt: TGTGCCAGCAGCTTAGCAGGGGCCGTCACTGAAGCTTTCTTT
d_gene: -; j_gene: TRBJ2-1; abundance: many; v_gene: TRBV7-9; CDR3aa: CASSLGDTSSYNEQFF; CDR3nt: TGTGCCAGCAGCTTAGGGGACACGAGCTCCTACAATGAGCAGTTCTTC
d_gene: TRBD2; j_gene: TRBJ2-1; abundance: -; v_gene: TRBV27; CDR3aa: CASSPSGRIGEQFF; CDR3nt: TGTGCCAGCAGTCCCAGCGGGAGAATCGGTGAGCAGTTCTTC
d_gene: TRBD2; j_gene: TRBJ2-2; abundance: many; v_gene: TRBV28; CDR3aa: CVSGSDTGELFF; CDR3nt: TGTGTCAGCGGGAGTGACACCGGGGAGCTGTTTTTT
d_gene: TRBD1; j_gene: TRBJ2-7; abundance: few; v_gene: TRBV6-1; CDR3aa: CATQRGQGSEEQYF; CDR3nt: TGTGCCACCCAGAGGGGGCAGGGATCAGAGGAGCAGTACTTC
d_gene: -; j_gene: TRBJ2-7; abundance: many; v_gene: TRBV12-3/TRBV12-4; CDR3aa: CASSLWQGYEQYF; CDR3nt: TGTGCCAGCAGTTTATGGCAGGGATACGAGCAGTACTTC
d_gene: TRBD1; j_gene: TRBJ2-5; abundance: many; v_gene: TRBV2; CDR3aa: CASSGQVQETQYF; CDR3nt: TGTGCCAGCAGCGGACAGGTTCAAGAGACCCAGTACTTC
d_gene: -; j_gene: TRBJ2-7; abundance: -; v_gene: TRBV6-1; CDR3aa: CASMKGLSSYEQYF; CDR3nt: TGTGCCAGCATGAAGGGGTTGAGCTCCTACGAGCAGTACTTC
d_gene: -; j_gene: TRBJ2-7; abundance: many; v_gene: TRBV29-1; CDR3aa: CSVKALRARSSYEQYF; CDR3nt: TGCAGCGTTAAGGCCCTGCGGGCCCGCAGCTCCTACGAGCAGTACTTC
d_gene: -; j_gene: TRBJ2-5; abundance: many; v_gene: TRBV7-2; CDR3aa: CASSLKTQQGQTQYF; CDR3nt: TGTGCCAGCAGCTTAAAGACCCAGCAGGGGCAGACCCAGTACTTC
d_gene: -; j_gene: TRBJ2-5; abundance: many; v_gene: TRBV6-2/TRBV6-3; CDR3aa: CASSSYRDEETQYF; CDR3nt: TGTGCCAGCAGTTCCTACAGGGATGAGGAGACCCAGTACTTC
d_gene: -; j_gene: TRBJ1-2; abundance: -; v_gene: TRBV12-3/TRBV12-4; CDR3aa: CASSLGGANDGYTF; CDR3nt: TGTGCCAGCAGTTTAGGGGGGGCGAATGATGGCTACACCTTC
d_gene: TRBD2; j_gene: TRBJ2-5; abundance: many; v_gene: TRBV11-2; CDR3aa: CASSSGLEYQETQYF; CDR3nt: TGTGCCAGCAGCTCGGGACTAGAATACCAAGAGACCCAGTACTTC
d_gene: -; j_gene: TRBJ2-7; abundance: many; v_gene: TRBV11-2; CDR3aa: CASSLGQEYEQYF; CDR3nt: TGTGCCAGCAGCTTAGGACAGGAATACGAGCAGTACTTC
d_gene: TRBD1; j_gene: TRBJ1-2; abundance: -; v_gene: TRBV28; CDR3aa: CASSSPAGTGVYGYTF; CDR3nt: TGTGCCAGCAGTTCCCCCGCCGGGACAGGGGTCTATGGCTACACCTTC
d_gene: TRBD2; j_gene: TRBJ2-7; abundance: many; v_gene: TRBV7-8; CDR3aa: CASSTPRGVRGRALYEQYF; CDR3nt: TGTGCCAGCAGCACCCCGCGAGGGGTTCGTGGGAGGGCCCTCTACGAGCAGTACTTC
d_gene: -; j_gene: TRBJ2-5; abundance: many; v_gene: TRBV27; CDR3aa: CASSIYAGFQETQYF; CDR3nt: TGTGCCAGCAGTATCTATGCCGGGTTCCAAGAGACCCAGTACTTC
d_gene: -; j_gene: TRBJ2-7; abundance: many; v_gene: TRBV5-1; CDR3aa: CASSLSPTQTYEQYF; CDR3nt: TGCGCCAGCAGCTTGAGCCCGACGCAAACCTACGAGCAGTACTTC
d_gene: TRBD1; j_gene: TRBJ2-5; abundance: many; v_gene: TRBV11-2; CDR3aa: CASSQRPGGEETQYF; CDR3nt: TGTGCCAGCAGCCAAAGGCCAGGGGGCGAAGAGACCCAGTACTTC
d_gene: -; j_gene: TRBJ1-1; abundance: many; v_gene: TRBV20-1; CDR3aa: CSARPLKGKGVSTEAFF; CDR3nt: TGCAGTGCTAGACCCCTCAAGGGAAAAGGGGTTAGTACTGAAGCTTTCTTT
d_gene: TRBD1; j_gene: TRBJ2-2; abundance: many; v_gene: TRBV29-1; CDR3aa: CSVDRGATGELFF; CDR3nt: TGCAGCGTCGACAGGGGTGCCACCGGGGAGCTGTTTTTT
d_gene: -; j_gene: TRBJ2-7; abundance: -; v_gene: TRBV28; CDR3aa: CASSLQAGPYEQYF; CDR3nt: TGTGCCAGCAGTTTGCAAGCCGGTCCCTACGAGCAGTACTTC